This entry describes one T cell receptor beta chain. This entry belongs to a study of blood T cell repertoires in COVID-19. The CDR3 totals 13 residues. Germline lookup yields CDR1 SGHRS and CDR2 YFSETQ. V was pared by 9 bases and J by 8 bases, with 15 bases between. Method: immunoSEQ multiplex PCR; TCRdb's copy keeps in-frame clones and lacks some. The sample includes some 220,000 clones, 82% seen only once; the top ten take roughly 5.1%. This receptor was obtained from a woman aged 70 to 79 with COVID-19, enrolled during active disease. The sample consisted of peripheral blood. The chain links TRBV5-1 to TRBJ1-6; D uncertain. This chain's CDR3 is CATRIRVDSPLHF. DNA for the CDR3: TGCGCCACCCGAATACGGGTTGATTCACCCCTCCACTTT.